The clone carrying this T cell receptor (beta chain) was observed a single time. The data belong to a study of pediatric ulcerative colitis. Study-wide context: Six to eight patients showed pancolitis and two showed left-sided colitis.

Some clones are missing from TCRdb's copy, which holds only in-frame ones; the method was immunoSEQ multiplex PCR. The sample holds tens of thousands of clones; roughly nine tenths are singletons and the top ten take roughly 3.8%. CDR1 MGHDK and CDR2 SYGVNS come from the germline V gene. V shed 3 bases and J 3 bases; nucleotides not matched to a gene: 13. The CDR3 is 17 amino acids. V is TRBV25-1 and J is TRBJ1-2, with TRBD1 matching 7 bases. The origin of this receptor is a boy younger than 18 with severe ulcerative colitis. The sequencing sample was made of blood. CDR3 sequence: CASSDDGQVWSYYGYTF. For the CDR3, the DNA is TGTGCCAGCAGTGATGATGGACAGGTCTGGTCCTACTATGGCTACACCTTC.